Listed here are 17 T cell receptor beta chains from one sample, sequenced in a study of blood T cell dynamics during melanoma immunotherapy. The time point was: week 3, after first cycle of checkpoint inhibitor. The table came from immunoSEQ multiplex PCR; TCRdb's copy has only in-frame clones and leaves some out. This sample has about 11,000 clones, with about 92% found just once. Sequencing was performed on blood, taken from a patient treated with checkpoint blockade. These receptors were taken from a human donor with melanoma.

The V and J genes are TRBV5-1 and TRBJ1-1, with 10 positions matching TRBD1. The CDR3 runs to 16 residues. Trimming cost V 4 bases and J 4 bases; bases outside gene matches: 10. Germline CDR1 and CDR2: SGHRS and YFSETQ. The DNA for the CDR3 is TGCGCCAGCAGCCTCCGACAGGGGGCGGGGGGCACTGAAGCTTTCTTT. This translates into CASSLRQGAGGTEAFF.

The count of this clone is one. CDR3 nucleotides: TGTGCCAGTAGTATCTCAGGAGATAGCAATCAGCCCCAGCATTTT. Residues: CASSISGDSNQPQHF. This chain uses TRBV19 with TRBJ1-5; no definite D call. V lost 3 bases to trimming and J lost 0 bases, with 9 bases between them. The CDR3 consists of 15 residues. Germline loops: CDR1 LNHDA, CDR2 SQIVND (reference sequence).

This chain links TRBV5-5 with TRBJ2-7; TRBD2 matches at 7 bases. Germline assignment: CDR1 SGHKS and CDR2 YYEKEE (reference sequence). This CDR3 has 15 amino acids. V lost 0 bases and J lost 2; bases outside the gene matches: 5. In nucleotides, the CDR3 is TGTGCCAGCAGCTTGGATCTAGCGGTGACCTACGAGCAGTACTTC. This sequence encodes CASSLDLAVTYEQYF.

The chain combines TRBV7-9 with TRBJ2-5; no clear D. The CDR3 contains 16 residues. Germline assignment: CDR1 SEHNR and CDR2 FQNEAQ (reference sequence). Trimming removed 2 bases from V and 5 bases from J, with 18 bases in between. The CDR3 spells CASSLSFQARTETQYF. The CDR3 DNA is TGTGCCAGCAGCTTAAGTTTCCAGGCCAGGACGGAGACCCAGTACTTC. The full variable domain, with the rest looked up from reference TRBV7-9 and TRBJ2-5, is DTGVSQNPRHKITKRGQNVTFRCDPISEHNRLYWYRQTLGQGPEFLTYFQNEAQLEKSRLLSDRFSAERPKGSFSTLEIQRTEQGDSAMYLCASSLSFQARTETQYFGPGTRLLVL.

The V gene is TRBV19, the J gene TRBJ2-5; the D gene is possibly TRBD1 (5 bases). V was shortened by 3 bases and J by 4 bases, with 12 bases between the two germline ends. Germline V gives CDR1 LNHDA, CDR2 SQIVND (reference sequence). CDR3 length: 14 residues. The CDR3 DNA reads TGTGCCAGTAGTATGGCCCAGGGCGGAGAGACCCAGTACTTC. Translation gives CASSMAQGGETQYF.

The rearrangement joins TRBV4-3 to TRBJ2-1, with TRBD2 as a possible D gene (5 bases). V gave up 5 bases and J gave up 2 bases, with 10 bases separating them. Germline-derived CDR1 and CDR2 are LGHNA and YSLEER. This CDR3 contains 14 residues. CDR3 region: CASSSGVTYNEQFF. As DNA, the CDR3 is TGCGCCAGCAGCTCCGGGGTAACCTACAATGAGCAGTTCTTC.

In its sample, this clone was seen once. The chain couples TRBV29-1 to TRBJ1-1, with D hard to call. This CDR3 comprises 12 residues. The germline V gene encodes CDR1 SQVTM and CDR2 ANQGSEA. Between the trimmed V and J ends, which lost 3 bases and 7 bases, there was a span of 12 bases. The CDR3 DNA sequence: TGCAGCGTTGAGGGCCGCCGGGGTGAAGCTTTCTTT. It is translated as CSVEGRRGEAFF.

This clone has a single count. The CDR3 region is CASSSRPGGETQYF. CDR3 in DNA: TGTGCCAGCAGCTCAAGACCCGGGGGAGAGACCCAGTACTTC. The V and J genes are TRBV7-3 and TRBJ2-5; a weak D match, TRBD2 (6 bases). CDR1 and CDR2 from the germline V gene are SGHTA and FQGTGA. V lost 4 bases, J lost 4 bases, and 13 bases lay in between. CDR3 size: 14 residues.

J is TRBJ2-7 and V is TRBV7-9; D may be TRBD1 (6 bases). Trimming removed 5 bases at V and 3 bases at J, with 14 bases between. The CDR3 contains 14 residues. Per the germline V gene, CDR1 is SEHNR and CDR2 is FQNEAQ (reference sequence). The CDR3 loop is CASSLTGMDYEQYF. CDR3 nucleotide sequence: TGTGCCAGCAGCCTAACAGGGATGGACTACGAGCAGTACTTC.

The chain couples TRBV5-6 to TRBJ2-3; no firm D call. Trimming removed 0 bases at V and 5 bases at J, with 7 bases between. There are 13 residues in the CDR3. CDR1 SGHDT and CDR2 YYEEEE come from the germline V gene. DNA of the CDR3: TGTGCCAGCAGCTTGGGCCCAGGAGATACGCAGTATTTT. It is translated as CASSLGPGDTQYF.

With regard to this clone: Compared with germline, one end of the junction differs, possibly owing to a read error. This chain uses TRBV7-7 with TRBJ2-5; a weak D match, TRBD2 (5 bases). This CDR3 is 13 amino acids long. CDR1 is SSHAT, CDR2 FNYEAQ, per germline (reference sequence). The CDR3 DNA follows: TGTGCTAGCAGCTTGGGAGCACAAGAGACCCAGTACTTC. It translates to CASSLGAQETQYF.

The genes are TRBV28 and TRBJ2-1, with D maybe TRBD2 (5 bases). Germline CDR1 and CDR2: MDHEN and SYDVKM. CDR3 length: 13 residues. V shed 3 bases and J shed 3 bases, with 6 bases lying between them. Written as DNA, the CDR3 is TGTGCCAGCAGTTTCGACTACTACAATGAGCAGTTCTTC. Translation: CASSFDYYNEQFF.

The chain combines TRBV18 with TRBJ1-1; 7 bases align to TRBD1. The CDR3 loop spans 14 amino acids. Germline V gene data show CDR1 as KGHSH and CDR2 as LQKENI. J gave up 2 bases and V 5 bases, and 5 bases lay outside the gene matches. The CDR3: CASSSDRDNTEAFF. The CDR3 DNA follows: TGTGCCAGCTCATCAGACAGGGACAACACTGAAGCTTTCTTT.

V is TRBV4-1 and J is TRBJ2-2, with D perhaps being TRBD1 or TRBD2 (5 bases each). CDR3 length: 14 residues. Trimming removed 3 bases from V and 4 bases from J, with 9 bases in between. Looked up from germline, CDR1 is MGHRA and CDR2 is YSYEKL. The CDR3 spells CASSQGPTTGELFF. Written as DNA, the CDR3 is TGCGCCAGCAGCCAGGGACCTACCACCGGGGAGCTGTTTTTT.

V is TRBV7-2 and J is TRBJ2-3; tentatively, D is TRBD1 (6 bases). Trimming pared 5 bases from V and 2 bases from J, leaving 17 bases between. CDR3 length equals 16 residues. Germline V gives CDR1 SGHTA, CDR2 FQGNSA. The CDR3 region is CASSPRGRLLTDTQYF. CDR3 sequence (DNA): TGTGCCAGCAGCCCCAGGGGCCGACTACTCACAGATACGCAGTATTTT. Full variable domain (remainder filled in from reference TRBV7-2 and TRBJ2-3): GAGVSQSPSNKVTEKGKDVELRCDPISGHTALYWYRQSLGQGLEFLIYFQGNSAPDKSGLPSDRFSAERTGGSVSTLTIQRTQQEDSAVYLCASSPRGRLLTDTQYFGPGTRLTVL.

This clone was counted a few times. This chain joins TRBV14 and TRBJ1-3; D unclear. Trimming removed 6 bases at V and 2 bases at J, with 14 bases between. The germline V gene has CDR1 SGHDN and CDR2 FVKESK. CDR3 size: 15 residues. The CDR3 DNA follows: TGTGCCAGCAGTCAATTCTCGCGGGCTGGAAACACCATATATTTT. The encoded protein is CASSQFSRAGNTIYF.

The chain carries TRBV27 and TRBJ1-2; D possibly corresponds to TRBD1 (6 bases). Germline values: CDR1 MNHEY, CDR2 SMNVEV (reference sequence). Trimming took 6 bases from V and 4 from J, leaving 18 bases between them. CDR3 length: 15 residues. DNA of the CDR3: TGTGCCAGCAGACCCCGGGGGGGGGCCAGCTATGGCTACACCTTC. Its translation: CASRPRGGASYGYTF.